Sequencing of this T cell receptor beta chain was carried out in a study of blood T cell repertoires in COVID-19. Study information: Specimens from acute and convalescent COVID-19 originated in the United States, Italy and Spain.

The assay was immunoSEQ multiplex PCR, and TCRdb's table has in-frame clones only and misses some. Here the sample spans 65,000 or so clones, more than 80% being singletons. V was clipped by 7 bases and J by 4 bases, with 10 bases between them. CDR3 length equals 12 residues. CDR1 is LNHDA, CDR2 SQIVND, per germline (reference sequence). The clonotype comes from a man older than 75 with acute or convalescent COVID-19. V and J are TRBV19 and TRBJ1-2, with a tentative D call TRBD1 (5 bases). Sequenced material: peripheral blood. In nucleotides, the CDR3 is TGTGCCAGTAACGACAGAGTCTATGGCTACACCTTC. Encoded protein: CASNDRVYGYTF.